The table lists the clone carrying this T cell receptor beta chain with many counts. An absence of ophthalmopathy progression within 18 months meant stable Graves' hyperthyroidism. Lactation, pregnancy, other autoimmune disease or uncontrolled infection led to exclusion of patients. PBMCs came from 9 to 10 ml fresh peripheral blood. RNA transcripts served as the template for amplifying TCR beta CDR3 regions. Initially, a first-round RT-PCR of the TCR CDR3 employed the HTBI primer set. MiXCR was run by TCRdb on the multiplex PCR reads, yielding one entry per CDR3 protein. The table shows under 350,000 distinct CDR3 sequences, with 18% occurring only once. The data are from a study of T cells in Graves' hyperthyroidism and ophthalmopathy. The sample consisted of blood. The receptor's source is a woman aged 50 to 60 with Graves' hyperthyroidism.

The CDR3 coding sequence is TGTGCCAGCAGTGAAGGGGCAGGGTGGGCAAATGCCAAAAACATTCAGTACTTC. This gives the protein CASSEGAGWANAKNIQYF. The chain recombines TRBV2 with TRBJ2-4; D perhaps matches TRBD1 (5 bases). This CDR3 is 18 amino acids long. Germline V gives CDR1 SNHLY, CDR2 FYNNEI. V lost 1 base and J 1 base, leaving 17 bases between the germline ends.